The 17 T cell receptor beta chains below all came from one sample that was sequenced in a study of blood T cells in healthy people across ages. PCR was performed a second time for about 6 to 12 cycles using a sample-barcoded 5' primer and a J-beta primer mix. MiXCR was run by TCRdb on the 5' RACE reads, yielding one entry per CDR3 protein. Altogether some 1.1 million distinct CDR3 sequences are present, 30% to 40% being singletons, with the ten largest covering roughly 14%. Material: blood. These TCRs come from a man aged 18 to 29 in good health.

V and J are TRBV7-3 and TRBJ1-2, with D maybe TRBD1 (6 bases). The CDR3 extends over 15 amino acids. The ends were cut back, 0 bases at V and 4 bases at J, with 12 bases in the middle. Germline V gene lookup returns CDR1 SGHTA and CDR2 FQGTGA. CDR3 in amino acids: CASSLTAEGGYGYTF. The CDR3 region has the DNA TGTGCCAGCAGCTTAACGGCAGAGGGGGGCTATGGCTACACCTTC.

V is TRBV12-3 or TRBV12-4 and J is TRBJ2-7, with 7 bases that match TRBD2. CDR3 length equals 12 residues. The V gene end was trimmed by 3 bases and the J gene end by 6 bases; junction bases not matched to a gene: 2. CDR3 nucleotides: TGTGCCAGCAGTTTTGGGAGGGCCGAGCAGTACTTC. Amino acid sequence: CASSFGRAEQYF.

The rearrangement uses TRBV27 and TRBJ2-1; TRBD1 aligns across 7 bases. There are 16 residues in the CDR3. The germline V gene has CDR1 MNHEY and CDR2 SMNVEV (reference sequence). Losses at the gene ends were 4 bases for V and 7 bases for J; bases not matched to a gene: 13. CDR3 nucleotides: TGTGCCAGCAGTTCCACCGACAGGGTGGGGAAGAATGAGCAGTTCTTC. Translated, it gives CASSSTDRVGKNEQFF.

This clonotype was counted between two and nine times. This chain joins TRBV11-2 and TRBJ2-1; D is uncertain. The V gene lost 4 bases and the J gene lost 6 bases, with 13 bases spanning the gap. The germline V gene encodes CDR1 SGHAT and CDR2 FQNNGV. There are 14 residues in the CDR3. CDR3 DNA sequence: TGTGCCAGCAGCTCCCTCCAATTTGGCAATGAGCAGTTCTTC. It specifies CASSSLQFGNEQFF.

The chain couples TRBV27 to TRBJ1-4, with 10 bases identical to TRBD1. V was pared by 5 bases and J by 3 bases, with 12 bases of the junction left unmatched. This CDR3 spans 18 amino acids. In germline, CDR1 is MNHEY, CDR2 SMNVEV (reference sequence). CDR3 DNA sequence: TGTGCCAGCAGTCAACTTCCGGGACAGGGGTTGGCTAATGAAAAACTGTTTTTT. Translated, it gives CASSQLPGQGLANEKLFF.

In DNA form, the CDR3 reads TGTGCCAGCACTGCGGGGAGTCAGCCCCAGCATTTT. It specifies CASTAGSQPQHF. This rearrangement joins TRBV12-3 or TRBV12-4 to TRBJ1-5; D unresolved. The V gene lost 7 bases and the J gene lost 6 bases, with 10 bases spanning the gap. This CDR3 region has 12 residues.

J is TRBJ2-3 and V is TRBV6-5; 10 positions agree with TRBD2. The length of the CDR3 is 14 residues. The junction had 8 bases not matched to a gene; V was cut back by 5 bases and J by 9 bases. Germline CDR1 and CDR2: MNHEY and SVGAGI. CDR3 loop: CASSPSGGARTQYF. The CDR3, as DNA: TGTGCCAGCAGTCCCAGCGGGGGGGCCCGGACGCAGTATTTT.

This rearrangement joins TRBV12-3 or TRBV12-4 to TRBJ2-3, with D uncertain. Trimming took 2 bases from V and 13 from J, leaving 10 bases between them. This CDR3 is built from 11 residues. The CDR3: CASSLTDAEYF. The CDR3 nucleotides are TGTGCCAGCAGTTTAACAGATGCGGAGTATTTT.

This clonotype showed up many times. The gene calls are TRBV10-3 and TRBJ2-1, with a weak D call TRBD1 (6 bases). The CDR3 loop spans 14 amino acids. V shed 3 bases and J shed 7 bases, with 13 bases lying between them. From germline, CDR1 is ENHRY and CDR2 SYGVKD. Here the CDR3 DNA reads TGTGCCATCAGTGATGAAGGAAGGGGGAATGAGCAGTTCTTC. This codes for CAISDEGRGNEQFF.

The chain combines TRBV24-1 with TRBJ2-1; no clear D gene. V gave up 6 bases and J gave up 10 bases, with 9 bases separating them. Germline CDR1 is KGHDR and CDR2 is SFDVKD. The CDR3 has 11 amino acids. In DNA form, the CDR3 reads TGTGCCACCAGTTCAGTCGTAGAGCAGTTCTTC. It translates to CATSSVVEQFF.

The chain carries TRBV29-1 and TRBJ2-5; weak D call: TRBD2 (6 bases). Trimming left V 6 bases short and J 11 bases short, with 22 bases between. The CDR3 has 13 amino acids. The germline gives CDR1 SQVTM, CDR2 ANQGSEA. This CDR3 is CSVREREVNEQYF. The CDR3 DNA follows: TGCAGCGTCCGGGAAAGGGAGGTAAATGAGCAGTACTTC.

This clonotype was seen many times. The rearrangement links TRBV9 to TRBJ2-5, with D possibly being TRBD2 (6 bases). Trimming removed 4 bases at V and 11 bases at J, with 12 bases between. Germline V gene data show CDR1 as SGDLS and CDR2 as YYNGEE. This CDR3 has 11 amino acids. DNA for the CDR3: TGTGCCAGCAGCCGCTCGGGAGAGCAGTACTTC. It yields the protein CASSRSGEQYF. Full variable domain (outside the CDR3, taken from reference TRBV9 and TRBJ2-5): DSGVTQTPKHLITATGQRVTLRCSPRSGDLSVYWYQQSLDQGLQFLIQYYNGEERAKGNILERFSAQQFPDLHSELNLSSLELGDSALYFCASSRSGEQYFGPGTRLLVL.

V is TRBV10-3 and J is TRBJ1-1; D perhaps matches TRBD1 (5 bases). This CDR3 has 14 residues. Trimming took 0 bases from V and 2 from J, leaving 7 bases between them. Germline values: CDR1 ENHRY, CDR2 SYGVKD. The CDR3 here is CAISESRDNTEAFF. CDR3 nucleotide sequence: TGTGCCATCAGTGAGTCTCGGGACAACACTGAAGCTTTCTTT.

This chain uses TRBV20-1 with TRBJ2-3; TRBD1 matches at 8 bases. CDR3 size: 15 residues. J was trimmed by 2 bases and V by 8 bases; bases with no gene match: 12. Germline CDR1 reads DFQATT; CDR2 reads SNEGSKA (reference sequence). CDR3 sequence: CSLIKPGQVTDTQYF. The CDR3 nucleotides read TGCAGTCTGATTAAACCGGGACAGGTCACAGATACGCAGTATTTT.

The chain employs TRBV12-3 or TRBV12-4 and TRBJ1-1, with 9 bases identical to TRBD1. The V gene end was trimmed by 6 bases and the J gene end by 6 bases; junction bases not matched to a gene: 11. The CDR3 spans 15 residues. The CDR3 region has the DNA TGTGCCAGCAGGGACACAGGGGGCGCTGAGTCTGAAGCTTTCTTT. Protein: CASRDTGGAESEAFF.

The chain uses TRBV3-1 and TRBJ1-2; D not resolved. Between the trimmed V and J ends, which lost 0 bases and 4 bases, there was a span of 12 bases. The germline V gene has CDR1 LGHDT and CDR2 YNNKEL (reference sequence). CDR3 length: 15 residues. The CDR3 reads CASSQDLVTAYGYTF. The CDR3 DNA reads TGTGCCAGCAGCCAAGATCTTGTAACAGCCTATGGCTACACCTTC.

J is TRBJ2-3 and V is TRBV14; D may match TRBD1 or TRBD2 (5 bases each). The germline CDR1 and CDR2 sequences are SGHDN and FVKESK. Trimming took off 1 base at V and 3 bases at J, with 14 bases between the two ends. This CDR3 spans 16 amino acids. This CDR3 is CASSQVSGTGTDTQYF. The CDR3 DNA sequence: TGTGCCAGCAGCCAAGTCTCAGGGACGGGAACAGATACGCAGTATTTT.